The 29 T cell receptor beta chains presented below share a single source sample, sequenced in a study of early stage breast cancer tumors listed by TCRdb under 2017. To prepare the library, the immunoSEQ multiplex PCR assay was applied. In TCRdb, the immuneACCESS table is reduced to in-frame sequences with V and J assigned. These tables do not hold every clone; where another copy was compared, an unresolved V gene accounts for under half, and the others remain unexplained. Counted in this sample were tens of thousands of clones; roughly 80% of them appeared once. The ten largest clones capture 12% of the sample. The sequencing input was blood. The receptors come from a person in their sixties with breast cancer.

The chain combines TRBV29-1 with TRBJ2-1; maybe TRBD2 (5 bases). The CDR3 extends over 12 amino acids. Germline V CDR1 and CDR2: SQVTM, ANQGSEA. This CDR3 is CRVKSGYNEQFF. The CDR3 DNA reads TGCAGGGTAAAAAGCGGATACAATGAGCAGTTCTTC.

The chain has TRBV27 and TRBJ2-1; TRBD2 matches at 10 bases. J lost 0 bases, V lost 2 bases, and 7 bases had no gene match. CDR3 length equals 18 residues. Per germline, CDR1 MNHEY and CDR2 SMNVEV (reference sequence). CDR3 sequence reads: CASSLQGLARSSYNEQFF. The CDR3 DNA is TGTGCCAGCAGTTTACAGGGACTAGCGAGGAGCTCCTACAATGAGCAGTTCTTC.

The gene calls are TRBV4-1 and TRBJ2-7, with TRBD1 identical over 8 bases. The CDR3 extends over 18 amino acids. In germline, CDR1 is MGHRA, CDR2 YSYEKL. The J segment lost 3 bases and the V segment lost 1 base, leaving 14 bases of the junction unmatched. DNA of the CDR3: TGCGCCAGCAGCCAAGGGACAGGGCCTCCTCGAGACCGCTACGAGCAGTACTTC. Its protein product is CASSQGTGPPRDRYEQYF.

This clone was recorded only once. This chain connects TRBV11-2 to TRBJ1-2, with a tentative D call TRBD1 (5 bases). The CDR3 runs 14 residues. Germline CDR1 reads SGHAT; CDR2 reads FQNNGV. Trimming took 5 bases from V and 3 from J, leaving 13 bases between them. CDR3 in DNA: TGTGCCAGCAGCCAGATCGGGGGGGACTATGGCTACACCTTC. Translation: CASSQIGGDYGYTF.

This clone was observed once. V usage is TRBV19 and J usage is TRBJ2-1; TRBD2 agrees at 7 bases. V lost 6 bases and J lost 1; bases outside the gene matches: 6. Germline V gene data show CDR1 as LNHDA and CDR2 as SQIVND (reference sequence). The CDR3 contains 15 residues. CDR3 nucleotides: TGTGCCAGTAGAGAATGGACTAGTTCCTACAATGAGCAGTTCTTC. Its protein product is CASREWTSSYNEQFF.

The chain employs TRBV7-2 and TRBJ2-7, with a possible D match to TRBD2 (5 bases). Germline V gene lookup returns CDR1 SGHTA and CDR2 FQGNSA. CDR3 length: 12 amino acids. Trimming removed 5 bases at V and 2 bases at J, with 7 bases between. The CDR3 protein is CASSPTTYEQYF. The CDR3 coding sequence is TGTGCCAGCAGCCCGACTACCTACGAGCAGTACTTC.

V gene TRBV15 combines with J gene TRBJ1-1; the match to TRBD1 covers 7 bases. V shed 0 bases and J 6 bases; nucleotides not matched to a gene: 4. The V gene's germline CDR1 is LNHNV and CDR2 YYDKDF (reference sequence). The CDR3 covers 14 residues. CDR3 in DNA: TGTGCCACCAGCAGAGATGACAGGGAGGCTGAAGCTTTCTTT. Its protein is CATSRDDREAEAFF.

CDR3 in DNA: TGTGCCAGCAGCAAGGGACAGGGCGGTGGCTACACCTTC. It encodes CASSKGQGGGYTF. This chain uses TRBV21-1 with TRBJ1-2; whether TRBD1, the table's D call, matches the DNA was not checked. TRBV21-1 is flagged as a pseudogene. The CDR3 length is 13 residues.

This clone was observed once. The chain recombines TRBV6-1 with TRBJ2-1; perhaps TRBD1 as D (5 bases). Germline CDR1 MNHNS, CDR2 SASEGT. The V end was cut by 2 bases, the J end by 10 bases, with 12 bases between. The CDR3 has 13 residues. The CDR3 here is CASSEKQGAEQFF. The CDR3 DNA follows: TGTGCCAGCAGTGAAAAACAAGGGGCGGAGCAGTTCTTC.

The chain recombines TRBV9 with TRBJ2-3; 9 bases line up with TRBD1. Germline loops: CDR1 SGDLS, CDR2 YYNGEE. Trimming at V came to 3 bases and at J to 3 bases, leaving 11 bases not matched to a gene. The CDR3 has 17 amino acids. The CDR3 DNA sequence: TGTGCCAGCAGCGCGGACAGGGGACACTCGATGACAGATACGCAGTATTTT. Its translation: CASSADRGHSMTDTQYF.

CDR3 protein: CASSPPQAGVVDTQYF. In DNA, the CDR3 is TGTGCCAGCTCACCACCTCAGGCGGGAGTAGTGGATACGCAGTATTTT. V is TRBV18 and J is TRBJ2-3; 7 positions agree with TRBD2. After removal of 0 bases from V and 6 bases from J, the junction contained 9 bases not matched to a gene. The CDR3 has 16 amino acids. Germline V gives CDR1 KGHSH, CDR2 LQKENI.

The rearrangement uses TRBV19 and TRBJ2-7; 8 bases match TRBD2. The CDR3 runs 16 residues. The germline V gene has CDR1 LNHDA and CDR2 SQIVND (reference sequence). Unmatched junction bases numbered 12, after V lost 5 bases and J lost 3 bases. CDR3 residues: CASSPAWREVRYEQYF. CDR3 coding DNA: TGTGCCAGTAGTCCCGCCTGGCGGGAGGTCCGCTACGAGCAGTACTTC.

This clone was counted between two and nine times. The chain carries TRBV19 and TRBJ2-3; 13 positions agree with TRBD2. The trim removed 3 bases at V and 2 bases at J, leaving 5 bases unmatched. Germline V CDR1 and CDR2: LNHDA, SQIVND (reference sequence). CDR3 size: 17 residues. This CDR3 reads CASSISGTSGTTDTQYF. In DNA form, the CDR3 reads TGTGCCAGTAGTATCTCTGGGACTAGCGGGACCACAGATACGCAGTATTTT. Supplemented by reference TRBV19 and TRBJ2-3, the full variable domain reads DGGITQSPKYLFRKEGQNVTLSCEQNLNHDAMYWYRQDPGQGLRLIYYSQIVNDFQKGDIAEGYSVSREKKESFPLTVTSAQKNPTAFYLCASSISGTSGTTDTQYFGPGTRLTVL.

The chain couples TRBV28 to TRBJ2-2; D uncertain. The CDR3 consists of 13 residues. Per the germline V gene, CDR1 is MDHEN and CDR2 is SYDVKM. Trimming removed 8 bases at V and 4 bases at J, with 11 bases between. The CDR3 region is CASLTVVTGELFF. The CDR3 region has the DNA TGTGCCAGCCTAACCGTAGTCACCGGGGAGCTGTTTTTT.

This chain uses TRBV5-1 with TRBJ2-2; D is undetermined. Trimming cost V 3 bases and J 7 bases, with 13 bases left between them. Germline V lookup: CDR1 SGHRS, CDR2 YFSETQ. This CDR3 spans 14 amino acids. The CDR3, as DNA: TGCGCCAGCAGCTCCGCCCAGACAATCGGGGAGCTGTTTTTT. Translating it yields CASSSAQTIGELFF. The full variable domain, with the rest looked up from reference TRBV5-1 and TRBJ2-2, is KAGVTQTPRYLIKTRGQQVTLSCSPISGHRSVSWYQQTPGQGLQFLFEYFSETQRNKGNFPGRFSGRQFSNSRSEMNVSTLELGDSALYLCASSSAQTIGELFFGEGSRLTVL.

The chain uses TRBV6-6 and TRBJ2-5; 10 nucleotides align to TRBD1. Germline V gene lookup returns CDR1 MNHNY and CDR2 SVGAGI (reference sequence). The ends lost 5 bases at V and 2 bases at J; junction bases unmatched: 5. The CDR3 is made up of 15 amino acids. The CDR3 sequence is CASSPMDRGQETQYF. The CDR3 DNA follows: TGTGCCAGCAGTCCCATGGACAGGGGGCAAGAGACCCAGTACTTC.

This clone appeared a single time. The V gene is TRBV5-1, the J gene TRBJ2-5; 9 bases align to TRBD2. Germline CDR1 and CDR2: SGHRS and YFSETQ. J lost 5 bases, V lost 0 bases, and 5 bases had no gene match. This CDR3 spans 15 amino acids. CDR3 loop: CASSLAASGKETQYF. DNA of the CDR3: TGCGCCAGCAGCTTGGCCGCTAGCGGGAAGGAGACCCAGTACTTC.

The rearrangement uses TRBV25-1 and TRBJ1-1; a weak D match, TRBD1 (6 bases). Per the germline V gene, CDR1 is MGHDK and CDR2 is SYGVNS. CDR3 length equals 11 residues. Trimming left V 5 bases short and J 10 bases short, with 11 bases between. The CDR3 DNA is TGTGCCAGCAGTACCCACAGGGTAGCTTTCTTT. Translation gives CASSTHRVAFF.

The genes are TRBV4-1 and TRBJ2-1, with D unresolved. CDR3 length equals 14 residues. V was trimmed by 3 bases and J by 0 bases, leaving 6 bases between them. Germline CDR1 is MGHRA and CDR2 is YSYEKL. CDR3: CASSHTSSYNEQFF. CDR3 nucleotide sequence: TGCGCCAGCAGCCACACTTCCTCCTACAATGAGCAGTTCTTC.

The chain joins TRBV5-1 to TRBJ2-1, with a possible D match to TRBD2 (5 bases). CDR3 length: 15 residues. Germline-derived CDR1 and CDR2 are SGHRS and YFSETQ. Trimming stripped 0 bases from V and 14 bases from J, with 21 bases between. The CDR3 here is CASSLAEFPGFGKFF. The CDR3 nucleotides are TGCGCCAGCAGCTTGGCCGAGTTCCCGGGATTCGGGAAGTTCTTC. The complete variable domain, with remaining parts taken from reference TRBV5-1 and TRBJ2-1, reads KAGVTQTPRYLIKTRGQQVTLSCSPISGHRSVSWYQQTPGQGLQFLFEYFSETQRNKGNFPGRFSGRQFSNSRSEMNVSTLELGDSALYLCASSLAEFPGFGKFFGPGTRLTVL.

CDR3 DNA sequence: TGTGCCAGCAGCGCACAGGGGGGGGACACTGAAGCTTTCTTT. It encodes CASSAQGGDTEAFF. This sequence joins TRBV7-2 and TRBJ1-1; TRBD1 matches 8 bases. The CDR3 spans 14 residues. Germline V gives CDR1 SGHTA, CDR2 FQGNSA. The J segment lost 3 bases and the V segment lost 5 bases, leaving 5 bases of the junction unmatched.

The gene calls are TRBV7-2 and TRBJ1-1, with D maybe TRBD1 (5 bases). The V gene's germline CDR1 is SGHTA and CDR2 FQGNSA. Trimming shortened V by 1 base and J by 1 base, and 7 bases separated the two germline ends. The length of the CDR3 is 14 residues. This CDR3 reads CASSLDQGNTEAFF. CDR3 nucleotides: TGTGCCAGCAGCTTAGATCAGGGGAACACTGAAGCTTTCTTT.

The CDR3 nucleotides are TGTGCCAGCAGCTTGGCCGGTCGGGTTAATGAAAAACTGTTTTTT. Translating gives CASSLAGRVNEKLFF. The rearrangement uses TRBV5-4 and TRBJ1-4; D is uncertain. The CDR3 is made up of 15 amino acids. V was cut by 0 bases and J by 4 bases, with 10 bases left in between. Germline assignment: CDR1 SGHNT and CDR2 YYREEE (reference sequence).

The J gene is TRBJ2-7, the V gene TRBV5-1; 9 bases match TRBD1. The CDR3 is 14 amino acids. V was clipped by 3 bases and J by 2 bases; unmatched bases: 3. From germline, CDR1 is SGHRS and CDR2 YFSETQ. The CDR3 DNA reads TGCGCCAGCAGCTACCGGGACAGGGCCTACGAGCAGTACTTC. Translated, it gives CASSYRDRAYEQYF.

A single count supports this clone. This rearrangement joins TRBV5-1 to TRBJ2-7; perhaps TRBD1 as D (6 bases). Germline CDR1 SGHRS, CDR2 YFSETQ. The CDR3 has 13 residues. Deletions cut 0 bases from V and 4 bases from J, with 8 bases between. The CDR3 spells CASSLVQGYEQYF. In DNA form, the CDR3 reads TGCGCCAGCAGCTTGGTTCAGGGGTACGAGCAGTACTTC.

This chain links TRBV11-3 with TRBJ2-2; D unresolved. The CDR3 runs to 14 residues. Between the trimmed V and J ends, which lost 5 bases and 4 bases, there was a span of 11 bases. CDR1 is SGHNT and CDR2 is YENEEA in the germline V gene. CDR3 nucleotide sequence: TGTGCCAGCAGCCCCCCGACGGGCACCGGGGAGCTGTTTTTT. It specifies CASSPPTGTGELFF.

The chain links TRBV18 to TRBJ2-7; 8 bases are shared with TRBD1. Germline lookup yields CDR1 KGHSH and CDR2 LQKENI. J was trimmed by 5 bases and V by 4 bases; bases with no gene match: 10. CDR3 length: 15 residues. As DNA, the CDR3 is TGTGCCAGCTCACTGTCGGGACAGGCGTCCCACGAGCAGTACTTC. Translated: CASSLSGQASHEQYF.

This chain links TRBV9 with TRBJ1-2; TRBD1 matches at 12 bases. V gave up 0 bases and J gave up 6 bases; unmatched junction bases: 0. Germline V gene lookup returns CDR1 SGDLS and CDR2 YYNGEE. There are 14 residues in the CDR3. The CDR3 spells CASSVGDRGHGYTF. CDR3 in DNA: TGTGCCAGCAGCGTAGGGGACAGGGGGCATGGCTACACCTTC.

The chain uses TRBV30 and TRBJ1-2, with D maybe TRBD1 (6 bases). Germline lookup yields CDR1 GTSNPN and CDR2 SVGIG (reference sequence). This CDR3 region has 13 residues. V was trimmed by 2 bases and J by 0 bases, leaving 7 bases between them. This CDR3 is CAWSTGSNYGYTF. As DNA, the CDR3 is TGTGCCTGGAGTACAGGGTCTAACTATGGCTACACCTTC.